These 4 T cell receptor beta chains were all obtained from the same sample, sequenced in a study of blood T cell repertoires in COVID-19. TCRdb's table, derived via immunoSEQ multiplex PCR, lists solely in-frame clones and lacks some. The sample holds under 250,000 clones, roughly 82% seen once. Sequencing input: peripheral blood. Every receptor here comes from a woman aged 80 or over with COVID-19, enrolled during active disease.

The CDR3 is CASSLDTYYGYTF. The CDR3 DNA is TGTGCCAGCAGTTTAGACACATACTATGGCTACACCTTC. The rearrangement uses TRBV6-2 or TRBV6-3 and TRBJ1-2; D unresolved. The CDR3 is 13 amino acids. The germline V gene encodes CDR1 MNHEY and CDR2 SVGEGT. Trimming pared 4 bases from V and 3 bases from J, leaving 9 bases between.

The J gene is TRBJ1-2, the V gene TRBV5-4; TRBD1 agrees at 7 bases. Germline assignment: CDR1 SGHNT and CDR2 YYREEE (reference sequence). V trimming: 4 bases; J trimming: 5 bases; junction bases outside the gene matches: 11. The CDR3 is 15 residues long. CDR3 sequence: CASSPRKQGTYGYTF. CDR3 nucleotides: TGTGCCAGCAGCCCAAGAAAACAGGGGACGTATGGCTACACCTTC.

The rearrangement links TRBV25-1 to TRBJ1-5; a possible D gene is TRBD1 (6 bases). This CDR3 is built from 13 residues. Germline-derived CDR1 and CDR2 are MGHDK and SYGVNS. V dropped 3 bases and J dropped 6 bases, with 9 bases sitting between them. CDR3 nucleotides: TGTGCCAGCAGTGATACAGGGACTCAGCCCCAGCATTTT. It specifies CASSDTGTQPQHF.

The rearrangement links TRBV4-2 to TRBJ1-2; D gene ambiguous. V was clipped by 4 bases and J by 10 bases, with 19 bases between them. Per germline, CDR1 LGHNA and CDR2 YNFKEQ. This CDR3 contains 14 residues. CDR3 sequence: CASSPERVRTPYTF. DNA for the CDR3: TGTGCCAGCAGCCCAGAGAGAGTGCGAACTCCCTACACCTTC.